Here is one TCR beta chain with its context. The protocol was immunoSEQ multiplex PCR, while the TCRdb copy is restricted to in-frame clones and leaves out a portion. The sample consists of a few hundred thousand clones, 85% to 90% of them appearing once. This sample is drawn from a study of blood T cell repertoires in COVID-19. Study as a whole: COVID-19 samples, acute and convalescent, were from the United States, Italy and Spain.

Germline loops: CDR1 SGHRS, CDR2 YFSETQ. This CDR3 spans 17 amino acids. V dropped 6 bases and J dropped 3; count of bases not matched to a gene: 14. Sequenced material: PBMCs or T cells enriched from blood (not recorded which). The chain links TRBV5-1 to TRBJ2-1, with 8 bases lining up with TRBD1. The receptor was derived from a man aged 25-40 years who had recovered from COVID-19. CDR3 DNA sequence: TGCGCCAGCATCCCGCACCCCGGGACAGGACTCTACAATGAGCAGTTCTTC. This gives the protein CASIPHPGTGLYNEQFF.